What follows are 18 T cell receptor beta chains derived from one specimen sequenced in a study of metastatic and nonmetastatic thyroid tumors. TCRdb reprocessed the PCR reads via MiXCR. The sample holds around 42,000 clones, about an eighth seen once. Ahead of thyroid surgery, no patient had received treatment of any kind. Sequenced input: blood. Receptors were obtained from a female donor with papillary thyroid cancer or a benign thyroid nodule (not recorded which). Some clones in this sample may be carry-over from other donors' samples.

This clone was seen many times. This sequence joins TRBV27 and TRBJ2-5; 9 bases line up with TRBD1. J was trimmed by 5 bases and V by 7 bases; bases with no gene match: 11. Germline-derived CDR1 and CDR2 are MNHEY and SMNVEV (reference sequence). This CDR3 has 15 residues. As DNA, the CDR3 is TGTGCCAGCAATAGGTGGGGACAGGGTTCCGAGACCCAGTACTTC. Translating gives CASNRWGQGSETQYF.

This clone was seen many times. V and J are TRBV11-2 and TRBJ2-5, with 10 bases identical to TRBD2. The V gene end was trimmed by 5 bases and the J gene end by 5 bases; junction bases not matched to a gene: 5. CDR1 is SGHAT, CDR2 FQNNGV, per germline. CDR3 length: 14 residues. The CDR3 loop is CASSPLAGLETQYF. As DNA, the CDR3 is TGTGCCAGCAGCCCACTAGCGGGACTGGAGACCCAGTACTTC.

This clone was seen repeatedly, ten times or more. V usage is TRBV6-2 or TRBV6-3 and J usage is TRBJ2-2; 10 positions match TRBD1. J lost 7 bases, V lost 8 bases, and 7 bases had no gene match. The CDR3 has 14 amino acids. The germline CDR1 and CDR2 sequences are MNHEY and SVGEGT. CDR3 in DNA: TGTGCCAGCGGACGACAGGGGGCTGACGGGGAGCTGTTTTTT. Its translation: CASGRQGADGELFF.

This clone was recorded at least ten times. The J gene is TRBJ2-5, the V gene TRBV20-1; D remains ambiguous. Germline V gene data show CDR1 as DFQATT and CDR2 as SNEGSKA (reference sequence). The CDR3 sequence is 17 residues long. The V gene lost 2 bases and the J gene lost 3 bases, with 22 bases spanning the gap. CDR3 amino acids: CSARPQLRRASKETQYF. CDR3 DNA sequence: TGCAGTGCTAGACCCCAACTGCGCCGAGCCTCCAAAGAGACCCAGTACTTC.

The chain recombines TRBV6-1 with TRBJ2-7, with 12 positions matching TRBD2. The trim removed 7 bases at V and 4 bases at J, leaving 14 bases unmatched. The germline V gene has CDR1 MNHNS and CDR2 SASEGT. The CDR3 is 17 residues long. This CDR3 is CASTPFLTSGSAYEQYF. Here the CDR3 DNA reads TGTGCCAGCACCCCCTTCCTGACTAGCGGGAGTGCTTACGAGCAGTACTTC.

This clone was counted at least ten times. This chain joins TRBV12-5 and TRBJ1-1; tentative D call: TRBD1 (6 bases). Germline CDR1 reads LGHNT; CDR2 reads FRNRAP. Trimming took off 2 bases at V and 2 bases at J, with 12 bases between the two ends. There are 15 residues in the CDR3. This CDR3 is CASGLRGIINTEAFF. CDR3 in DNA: TGTGCTAGTGGTTTGAGGGGGATTATCAACACTGAAGCTTTCTTT.

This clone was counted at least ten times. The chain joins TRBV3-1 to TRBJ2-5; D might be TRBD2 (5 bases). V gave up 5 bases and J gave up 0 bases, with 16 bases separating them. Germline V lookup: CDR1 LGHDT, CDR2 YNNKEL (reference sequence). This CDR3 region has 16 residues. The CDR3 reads CASSFTSAGDQETQYF. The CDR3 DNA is TGTGCCAGCAGCTTTACTAGTGCGGGCGACCAAGAGACCCAGTACTTC.

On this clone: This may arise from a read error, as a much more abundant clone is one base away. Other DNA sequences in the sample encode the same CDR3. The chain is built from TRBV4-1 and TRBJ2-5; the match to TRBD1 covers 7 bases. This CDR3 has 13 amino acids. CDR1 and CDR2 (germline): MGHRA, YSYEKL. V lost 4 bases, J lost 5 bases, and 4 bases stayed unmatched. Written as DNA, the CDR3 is TGCGCCAGCAGCCGGACAGGTATGGAGACCCAGTACTTC. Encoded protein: CASSRTGMETQYF.

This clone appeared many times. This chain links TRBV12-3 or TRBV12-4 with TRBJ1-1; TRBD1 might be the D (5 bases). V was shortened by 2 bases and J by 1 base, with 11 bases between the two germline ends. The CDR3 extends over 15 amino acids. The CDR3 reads CASSLRSGTNTEAFF. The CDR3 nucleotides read TGTGCCAGCAGTTTAAGGTCAGGGACGAACACTGAAGCTTTCTTT.

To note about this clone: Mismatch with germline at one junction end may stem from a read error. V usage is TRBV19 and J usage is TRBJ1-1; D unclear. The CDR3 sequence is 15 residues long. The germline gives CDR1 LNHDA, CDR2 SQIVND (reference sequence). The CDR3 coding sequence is TGTGCCAGTAGTATTCGCGGACTCATGAGCACTGAAGATTTCTTT. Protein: CASSIRGLMSTEDFF. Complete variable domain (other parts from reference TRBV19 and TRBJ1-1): DGGITQSPKYLFRKEGQNVTLSCEQNLNHDAMYWYRQDPGQGLRLIYYSQIVNDFQKGDIAEGYSVSREKKESFPLTVTSAQKNPTAFYLCASSIRGLMSTEDFFGQGTRLTVV.

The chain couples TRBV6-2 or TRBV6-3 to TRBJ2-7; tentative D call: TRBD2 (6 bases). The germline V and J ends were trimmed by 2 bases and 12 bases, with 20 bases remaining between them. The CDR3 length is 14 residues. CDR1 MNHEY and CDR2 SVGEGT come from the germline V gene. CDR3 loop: CASSYGRDVPAGYF. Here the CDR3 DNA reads TGTGCCAGCAGTTACGGGCGGGATGTACCCGCGGGGTACTTC.

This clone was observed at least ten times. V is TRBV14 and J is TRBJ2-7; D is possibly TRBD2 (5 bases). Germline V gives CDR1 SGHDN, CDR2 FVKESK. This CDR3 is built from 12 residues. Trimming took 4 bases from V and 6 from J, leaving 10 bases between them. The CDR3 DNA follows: TGTGCCAGCAGCCCCCGAGGGTTCGAGCAGTACTTC. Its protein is CASSPRGFEQYF.

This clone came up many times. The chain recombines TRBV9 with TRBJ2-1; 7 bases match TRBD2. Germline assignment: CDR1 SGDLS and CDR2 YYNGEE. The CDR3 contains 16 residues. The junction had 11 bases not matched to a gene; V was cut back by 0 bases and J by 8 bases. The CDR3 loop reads CASSVGGLAERDEQFF. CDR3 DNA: TGTGCCAGCAGCGTAGGTGGGCTAGCGGAGCGGGATGAGCAGTTCTTC.

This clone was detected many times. CDR3 protein: CASRSHEQYF. CDR3 coding DNA: TGCGCCAGCAGATCCCACGAGCAGTACTTC. V usage is TRBV10-2 and J usage is TRBJ2-7; D gene ambiguous. Germline loops: CDR1 WSHSY, CDR2 SAAADI. V lost 6 bases and J lost 5, with 5 bases in between. The CDR3 length is 10 residues.

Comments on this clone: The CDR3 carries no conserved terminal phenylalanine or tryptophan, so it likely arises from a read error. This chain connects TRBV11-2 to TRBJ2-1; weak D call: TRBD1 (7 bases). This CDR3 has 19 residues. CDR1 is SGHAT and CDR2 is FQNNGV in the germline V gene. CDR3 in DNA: TGTGCCAGCAGCTTAGAAGACAGGGCGGTTTTATTGGACTACAATCAGCAGTTCCTC. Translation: CASSLEDRAVLLDYNQQFL.

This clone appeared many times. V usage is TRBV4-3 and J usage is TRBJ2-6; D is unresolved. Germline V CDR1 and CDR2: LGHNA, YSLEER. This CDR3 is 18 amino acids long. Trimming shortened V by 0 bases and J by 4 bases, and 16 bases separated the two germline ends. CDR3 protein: CASSQEQSSVSGANVLTF. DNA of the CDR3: TGCGCCAGCAGCCAAGAACAGTCTAGTGTTTCGGGGGCCAACGTCCTGACTTTC.

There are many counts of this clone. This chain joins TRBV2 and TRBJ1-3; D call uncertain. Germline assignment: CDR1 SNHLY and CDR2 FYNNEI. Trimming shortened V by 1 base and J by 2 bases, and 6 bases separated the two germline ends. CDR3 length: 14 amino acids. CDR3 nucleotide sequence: TGTGCCAGCAGTGAAGGGCTAGCTGGAAACACCATATATTTT. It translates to CASSEGLAGNTIYF.

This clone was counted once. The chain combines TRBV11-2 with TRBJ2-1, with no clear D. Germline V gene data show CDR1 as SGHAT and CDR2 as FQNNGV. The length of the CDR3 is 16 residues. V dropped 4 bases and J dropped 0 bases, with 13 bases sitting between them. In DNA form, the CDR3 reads TGTGCCAGCAGCTCGGCATCTCGAGGCTCCTACAATGAGCAGTTCTTC. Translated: CASSSASRGSYNEQFF.